One sample yielded the 24 T cell receptor beta chains listed below, sequenced in a study of blood T cell repertoires in COVID-19. TCRdb's table, derived via immunoSEQ multiplex PCR, lists solely in-frame clones and lacks some. The sample has 95,000 to 150,000 clones, around 87% seen once. Sequencing was carried out using peripheral blood. The receptor source for this set is a woman in her sixties or seventies with COVID-19, enrolled during active disease.

This chain links TRBV21-1 with TRBJ1-5; the DNA was not compared with TRBD1, the D call given in the table. TRBV21-1 has pseudogene status. The CDR3 covers 21 residues. CDR3 residues: CASSKYDGQGARWGSNQPQHF. CDR3 nucleotides: TGTGCCAGCAGCAAATATGATGGGCAGGGGGCCCGGTGGGGTAGCAATCAGCCCCAGCATTTT.

J is TRBJ1-2 and V is TRBV5-8; TRBD1 agrees at 7 bases. The CDR3 consists of 14 residues. Germline V gene sequence: CDR1 SGHTS, CDR2 YDEGEE. Trimming removed 1 base from V and 8 bases from J; junction bases left unmatched: 8. Here the CDR3 DNA reads TGTGCCAGCAGCTTGTGGGAGACAGGGAAGGGCTACACCTTC. This translates into CASSLWETGKGYTF. Together with reference TRBV5-8 and TRBJ1-2, the CDR3 gives the full variable domain: EAGVTQSPTHLIKTRGQQATLRCSPISGHTSVYWYQQALGLGLQFLLWYDEGEERNRGNFPPRFSGRQFPNYSSELNVNALELEDSALYLCASSLWETGKGYTFGSGTRLTVV.

The DNA of the CDR3 is TGTGCCAGCAGCCAAGCGAGCCGTCGGACCCAGTACTTC. Protein product: CASSQASRRTQYF. The chain has TRBV3-1 (or the pseudogene TRBV3-2) and TRBJ2-5; no firm D call. The V gene lost 1 base and the J gene lost 7 bases, with 10 bases spanning the gap. The CDR3 sequence is 13 residues long. Germline CDR1 is LGHDT and CDR2 is YNNKEL (reference sequence).

The V gene is TRBV3-1 (or the pseudogene TRBV3-2), the J gene TRBJ1-6; 8 nucleotides line up with TRBD1. The CDR3 length is 19 residues. Germline lookup yields CDR1 LGHDT and CDR2 YNNKEL (reference sequence). J was trimmed by 8 bases and V by 6 bases; bases with no gene match: 21. CDR3 residues: CASSPREDRERTGDSPLHF. CDR3 DNA: TGTGCCAGCAGTCCCAGGGAGGACAGGGAAAGAACCGGTGATTCACCCCTCCACTTT.

The chain has TRBV19 and TRBJ1-2, with TRBD1 as a possible D gene (5 bases). Trimming took off 11 bases at V and 0 bases at J, with 13 bases between the two ends. This CDR3 contains 13 residues. The germline gives CDR1 LNHDA, CDR2 SQIVND (reference sequence). In DNA, the CDR3 is TGTGCCGCCGCGGCAGGGACTAACTATGGCTACACCTTC. Amino acid sequence: CAAAAGTNYGYTF.

This sequence joins TRBV15 and TRBJ2-1; D remains ambiguous. Per germline, CDR1 LNHNV and CDR2 YYDKDF (reference sequence). V gave up 0 bases and J gave up 6 bases, with 15 bases separating them. CDR3 length: 16 residues. For the CDR3, the DNA is TGTGCCACCAGCAGAGAGCAGGTTTGGGTCTTCAATGAGCAGTTCTTC. Residues: CATSREQVWVFNEQFF.

J is TRBJ1-6 and V is TRBV7-3; D might be TRBD1 (5 bases). The V and J ends lost 5 bases and 9 bases respectively, with 14 bases between them. Germline V gives CDR1 SGHTA, CDR2 FQGTGA. The CDR3 is made up of 14 amino acids. The CDR3 loop reads CASSATVWASPLHF. As DNA, the CDR3 is TGTGCCAGCAGCGCGACAGTTTGGGCTTCACCCCTCCACTTT.

The chain has TRBV19 and TRBJ1-5, with 10 nucleotides matching TRBD1. Unmatched junction bases numbered 15, after V lost 5 bases and J lost 2 bases. The CDR3 runs 19 residues. CDR1 and CDR2 (germline): LNHDA, SQIVND (reference sequence). CDR3 region: CASSLYSGVTGGGNQPQHF. The DNA for the CDR3 is TGTGCCAGTAGTTTATACTCCGGAGTGACAGGGGGCGGCAATCAGCCCCAGCATTTT.

This chain joins TRBV4-1 and TRBJ2-5; 11 nucleotides match TRBD2. The germline V gene has CDR1 MGHRA and CDR2 YSYEKL. The CDR3 loop spans 16 amino acids. The trim removed 3 bases at V and 4 bases at J, leaving 7 bases unmatched. Here the CDR3 reads CASSHSSGGAPETQYF. The CDR3 nucleotides read TGCGCCAGCAGCCACAGTAGCGGGGGGGCCCCAGAGACCCAGTACTTC.

This clone came up once. The rearrangement uses TRBV7-2 and TRBJ1-1, with 8 bases identical to TRBD1. V was pared by 1 base and J by 4 bases, with 5 bases of the junction left unmatched. The CDR3 loop spans 15 amino acids. Germline loops: CDR1 SGHTA, CDR2 FQGNSA. The CDR3 nucleotides read TGTGCCAGCAGCTTAGAGGCAGGGGGCTTCACTGAAGCTTTCTTT. Translated, it gives CASSLEAGGFTEAFF.

V is TRBV7-9 and J is TRBJ2-1; D possibly corresponds to TRBD2 (6 bases). V was pared by 7 bases and J by 1 base, with 14 bases between. Germline-derived CDR1 and CDR2 are SEHNR and FQNEAQ (reference sequence). The CDR3 consists of 15 residues. CDR3 sequence reads: CASTRGSGSYNEQFF. For the CDR3, the DNA is TGTGCCAGCACCCGGGGGAGCGGTTCCTACAATGAGCAGTTCTTC. The complete variable domain, with remaining parts taken from reference TRBV7-9 and TRBJ2-1, reads DTGVSQNPRHKITKRGQNVTFRCDPISEHNRLYWYRQTLGQGPEFLTYFQNEAQLEKSRLLSDRFSAERPKGSFSTLEIQRTEQGDSAMYLCASTRGSGSYNEQFFGPGTRLTVL.

This clone turned up a few times. The chain recombines TRBV6-5 with TRBJ1-2; 7 bases fit TRBD1. In germline, CDR1 is MNHEY, CDR2 SVGAGI. J gave up 3 bases and V 6 bases, and 4 bases lay outside the gene matches. The CDR3 loop spans 13 amino acids. This CDR3 is CASRVDRDYGYTF. CDR3 DNA: TGTGCCAGCAGAGTAGACAGGGACTATGGCTACACCTTC.

V usage is TRBV5-1 and J usage is TRBJ1-2; 7 bases align to TRBD1. This CDR3 has 16 residues. J lost 1 base, V lost 4 bases, and 10 bases had no gene match. Germline V CDR1 and CDR2: SGHRS, YFSETQ. The CDR3 protein is CASSRAGTDNNYGYTF. CDR3 DNA: TGCGCCAGCAGCCGAGCCGGGACAGACAATAACTATGGCTACACCTTC.

This clone was detected a few times. CDR3 region: CASSVAGEGPAYEQYF. DNA of the CDR3: TGTGCCAGCAGCGTCGCCGGGGAGGGTCCGGCCTACGAGCAGTACTTC. The rearrangement uses TRBV7-9 and TRBJ2-7; 7 nucleotides align to TRBD2. V lost 5 bases to trimming and J lost 2 bases; unmatched junction nucleotides: 12. Germline CDR1 reads SEHNR; CDR2 reads FQNEAQ (reference sequence). The CDR3 covers 16 residues.

V usage is TRBV6-5 and J usage is TRBJ1-2; no reliable D call. The CDR3 extends over 11 amino acids. CDR1 and CDR2 (germline): MNHEY, SVGAGI. V was shortened by 6 bases and J by 4 bases, with 6 bases between the two germline ends. CDR3: CASRKLYGYTF. CDR3 DNA sequence: TGTGCCAGCAGGAAGCTCTATGGCTACACCTTC.

The V call is TRBV5-6, the J call TRBJ1-1; D might be TRBD1 (5 bases). Per germline, CDR1 SGHDT and CDR2 YYEEEE. This CDR3 comprises 16 residues. V was cut by 0 bases and J by 4 bases, with 16 bases left in between. The CDR3 loop reads CASSLGFGGWGTEAFF. The CDR3 nucleotides read TGTGCCAGCAGCTTGGGATTTGGGGGGTGGGGCACTGAAGCTTTCTTT.

The chain joins TRBV3-1 (or the pseudogene TRBV3-2) to TRBJ1-4; 9 positions agree with TRBD1. The CDR3 has 15 residues. With 3 bases clipped from V and 7 bases from J, the junction kept 6 bases outside the gene matches. Looked up from germline, CDR1 is LGHDT and CDR2 is YNNKEL (reference sequence). CDR3 sequence: CASSQDRGLSEKLFF. In DNA, the CDR3 is TGTGCCAGCAGCCAGGACAGGGGTTTGAGTGAAAAACTGTTTTTT.

V and J are TRBV4-1 and TRBJ1-2, with D hard to call. This CDR3 is 14 amino acids long. The germline V gene encodes CDR1 MGHRA and CDR2 YSYEKL. The V gene lost 1 base and the J gene lost 4 bases, with 10 bases spanning the gap. The CDR3 sequence: CASSQVGRIYGYTF. CDR3 nucleotide sequence: TGCGCCAGCAGCCAAGTTGGGCGCATCTATGGCTACACCTTC.

This chain uses TRBV19 with TRBJ2-7; 8 bases align to TRBD2. Trimming removed 3 bases from V and 4 bases from J; junction bases left unmatched: 8. The CDR3 extends over 15 amino acids. Germline V gene data show CDR1 as LNHDA and CDR2 as SQIVND (reference sequence). CDR3 in DNA: TGTGCCAGTAGTATGAGGGCAGCGGGGGCTTACGAGCAGTACTTC. The encoded protein is CASSMRAAGAYEQYF. Full variable domain (outside the CDR3, taken from reference TRBV19 and TRBJ2-7): DGGITQSPKYLFRKEGQNVTLSCEQNLNHDAMYWYRQDPGQGLRLIYYSQIVNDFQKGDIAEGYSVSREKKESFPLTVTSAQKNPTAFYLCASSMRAAGAYEQYFGPGTRLTVT.

The chain couples TRBV6-5 to TRBJ2-5; 7 bases align to TRBD1. The length of the CDR3 is 13 residues. The germline V gene encodes CDR1 MNHEY and CDR2 SVGAGI. The ends lost 5 bases at V and 3 bases at J; junction bases unmatched: 3. The CDR3 coding sequence is TGTGCCAGCAGTAGGGACAGAAAAGAGACCCAGTACTTC. Translated: CASSRDRKETQYF.

Only one count was recorded for this clone. The chain links TRBV3-1 (or the pseudogene TRBV3-2) to TRBJ1-4; 8 bases line up with TRBD1. The trim removed 1 base at V and 7 bases at J, leaving 5 bases unmatched. Looked up from germline, CDR1 is LGHDT and CDR2 is YNNKEL (reference sequence). The CDR3 is 15 residues long. Here the CDR3 DNA reads TGTGCCAGCAGCCAAGGCGCCAGGGGGCTTGAAAAACTGTTTTTT. Protein sequence: CASSQGARGLEKLFF.

V is TRBV9 and J is TRBJ1-4, with D maybe TRBD1 (5 bases). The V end was cut by 0 bases, the J end by 6 bases, with 12 bases between. Germline values: CDR1 SGDLS, CDR2 YYNGEE. This CDR3 is built from 15 residues. The DNA for the CDR3 is TGTGCCAGCAGCGTAGGGGGCAATGGTGATGAAAAACTGTTTTTT. Its protein is CASSVGGNGDEKLFF.

The chain is built from TRBV5-5 and TRBJ2-3; 7 bases line up with TRBD1. The CDR3 is made up of 15 amino acids. CDR1 SGHKS and CDR2 YYEKEE come from the germline V gene (reference sequence). V lost 4 bases to trimming and J lost 0 bases; unmatched junction nucleotides: 5. CDR3 coding DNA: TGTGCCAGCAGCGGACGGACAGGTAGCACAGATACGCAGTATTTT. Translation gives CASSGRTGSTDTQYF.

V usage is TRBV6-2 or TRBV6-3 and J usage is TRBJ2-7, with D tentatively TRBD1 (6 bases). The germline gives CDR1 MNHEY, CDR2 SVGEGT. Trimming cost V 5 bases and J 1 base, with 12 bases left between them. CDR3 length equals 14 residues. In nucleotides, the CDR3 is TGTGCCAGCAGTAAGGGGGACGGATCCTACGAGCAGTACTTC. This translates into CASSKGDGSYEQYF.